What follows are 25 T cell receptor beta chains derived from one specimen sequenced in a study of T cell repertoires in cytomegalovirus infection. TCRdb used MiXCR to reprocess the reads, holding one entry per CDR3 protein. This repertoire shows 100,000 to 150,000 distinct CDR3 sequences, less than 9.5% found once; its top ten account for over 9.5%. The sequenced material came from PBMCs. The source is a human donor in good health (CMV status not recorded). Some clones in this sample may be carry-over from other donors' samples.

By share, this clonotype ranks as medium-sized. The chain links TRBV7-2 to TRBJ1-2; D remains ambiguous. This CDR3 has 12 amino acids. CDR1 and CDR2 from the germline V gene are SGHTA and FQGNSA. Deletions cut 5 bases from V and 4 bases from J, with 8 bases between. CDR3 protein: CASSPRSYGYTF. The CDR3 DNA reads TGTGCCAGCAGCCCCAGGAGCTATGGCTACACCTTC.

This clonotype appeared many times. The chain employs TRBV6-6 and TRBJ1-5, with 7 bases matching TRBD1. Trimming removed 5 bases from V and 3 bases from J; junction bases left unmatched: 4. The CDR3 length is 14 residues. Germline V gene sequence: CDR1 MNHNY, CDR2 SVGAGI (reference sequence). The CDR3 DNA sequence: TGTGCCAGCAGTCTACAGGGGAACAATCAGCCCCAGCATTTT. Translated: CASSLQGNNQPQHF.

This clonotype was counted ten times or more. The V and J genes are TRBV7-2 and TRBJ1-2; D possibly corresponds to TRBD1 (6 bases). V gave up 1 base and J gave up 8 bases, with 14 bases separating them. This CDR3 contains 14 residues. Germline CDR1 SGHTA, CDR2 FQGNSA. The CDR3 region has the DNA TGTGCCAGCAGCTTAGATGGGGGGCGCGACGGCTACACCTTC. The encoded protein is CASSLDGGRDGYTF. Using reference TRBV7-2 and TRBJ1-2 for the parts outside the CDR3, the full variable domain is GAGVSQSPSNKVTEKGKDVELRCDPISGHTALYWYRQSLGQGLEFLIYFQGNSAPDKSGLPSDRFSAERTGGSVSTLTIQRTQQEDSAVYLCASSLDGGRDGYTFGSGTRLTVV.

This clonotype was seen at least ten times. The chain links TRBV2 to TRBJ2-7; D unclear. The CDR3 extends over 12 amino acids. Per the germline V gene, CDR1 is SNHLY and CDR2 is FYNNEI. V lost 4 bases and J 2 bases, leaving 6 bases between the germline ends. CDR3 sequence reads: CASSATAYEQYF. As DNA, the CDR3 is TGTGCCAGCAGTGCCACAGCCTACGAGCAGTACTTC.

There are many counts of this clonotype. The V call is TRBV19, the J call TRBJ2-7; D may be TRBD1 (8 bases). The CDR3 consists of 15 residues. V lost 6 bases to trimming and J lost 3 bases, with 18 bases between them. Germline CDR1 and CDR2: LNHDA and SQIVND (reference sequence). The CDR3 DNA is TGTGCCAGTAGCTTCATGGACAGGGAGGGCTACGAGCAGTACTTC. The encoded protein is CASSFMDREGYEQYF.

This clonotype was observed many times. This chain joins TRBV12-3 or TRBV12-4 and TRBJ2-7; TRBD1 might be the D (5 bases). Trimming took off 3 bases at V and 3 bases at J, with 6 bases between the two ends. The CDR3 extends over 12 amino acids. As DNA, the CDR3 is TGTGCCAGCAGTTTTAGGGGCTACGAGCAGTACTTC. Its translation: CASSFRGYEQYF.

This clonotype showed up just a few times. The chain couples TRBV2 to TRBJ1-5; TRBD1 aligns across 8 bases. V lost 10 bases, J lost 3 bases, and 11 bases stayed unmatched. Germline V gene data show CDR1 as SNHLY and CDR2 as FYNNEI. The CDR3 covers 15 residues. CDR3 sequence: CATRGAGGANQPQHF. CDR3 sequence (DNA): TGTGCCACCAGGGGGGCAGGGGGCGCCAATCAGCCCCAGCATTTT. Combining the CDR3 with reference TRBV2 and TRBJ1-5 gives the whole variable domain EPEVTQTPSHQVTQMGQEVILRCVPISNHLYFYWYRQILGQKVEFLVSFYNNEISEKSEIFDDQFSVERPDGSNFTLKIRSTKLEDSAMYFCATRGAGGANQPQHFGDGTRLSIL.

The rearrangement uses TRBV29-1 and TRBJ2-7; D not resolved. Germline V gene data show CDR1 as SQVTM and CDR2 as ANQGSEA. This CDR3 is 12 amino acids long. The CDR3 sequence: CSAAQEFLEQYF. CDR3 in DNA: TGCAGTGCAGCTCAGGAATTCCTCGAGCAGTACTTC.

This clonotype was counted ten times or more. The gene calls are TRBV28 and TRBJ2-7, with TRBD2 matching 7 bases. This CDR3 comprises 14 residues. Trimming cost V 7 bases and J 2 bases; bases outside gene matches: 8. Per the germline V gene, CDR1 is MDHEN and CDR2 is SYDVKM. In nucleotides, the CDR3 is TGTGCCAGCAACCAGGAGCGGGGTACCTACGAGCAGTACTTC. Translated: CASNQERGTYEQYF.

This clonotype was counted at least ten times. The rearrangement links TRBV29-1 to TRBJ1-6; TRBD1 might be the D (6 bases). From germline, CDR1 is SQVTM and CDR2 ANQGSEA. This CDR3 comprises 13 residues. Trimming pared 6 bases from V and 6 bases from J, leaving 12 bases between. CDR3 sequence: CSVGMDSNSPLHF. CDR3 DNA sequence: TGCAGCGTGGGGATGGACAGTAATTCACCCCTCCACTTT.

This clonotype was recorded at least ten times. CDR3 sequence reads: CASSLNSNYGYTF. The CDR3 DNA reads TGTGCCAGCAGCTTAAACAGTAACTATGGCTACACCTTC. This chain connects TRBV7-2 to TRBJ1-2; D ambiguous. Germline assignment: CDR1 SGHTA and CDR2 FQGNSA. The CDR3 has 13 amino acids. Trimming pared 2 bases from V and 1 base from J, leaving 5 bases between.

The table lists this clonotype with many counts. This chain connects TRBV28 to TRBJ1-2; D is perhaps TRBD1 (5 bases). The CDR3 contains 13 residues. Germline assignment: CDR1 MDHEN and CDR2 SYDVKM. V was cut by 7 bases and J by 2 bases, with 11 bases left in between. CDR3: CASNPAGNYGYTF. CDR3 DNA: TGTGCCAGCAACCCGGCAGGGAACTATGGCTACACCTTC.

This clonotype was recorded at least ten times. J is TRBJ2-2 and V is TRBV19; D possibly corresponds to TRBD2 (5 bases). The V and J ends lost 7 bases and 2 bases respectively, with 11 bases between them. Germline CDR1 LNHDA, CDR2 SQIVND (reference sequence). This CDR3 has 14 residues. For the CDR3, the DNA is TGTGCCAGTACTCTGACGGGAAACACCGGGGAGCTGTTTTTT. It codes for CASTLTGNTGELFF.

This chain uses TRBV27 with TRBJ2-1; the D gene is possibly TRBD2 (5 bases). The CDR3 totals 16 residues. Trimming cost V 6 bases and J 6 bases, with 21 bases left between them. The germline CDR1 and CDR2 sequences are MNHEY and SMNVEV (reference sequence). The chain's CDR3 is CASSARPLGVRNEQFF. The CDR3 DNA is TGTGCCAGCAGCGCAAGACCCCTCGGGGTACGCAATGAGCAGTTCTTC.

This clonotype was counted many times. The chain employs TRBV7-2 and TRBJ2-7, with D possibly being TRBD2 (6 bases). The germline V gene encodes CDR1 SGHTA and CDR2 FQGNSA. Trimming shortened V by 5 bases and J by 0 bases, and 17 bases separated the two germline ends. The CDR3 totals 16 residues. CDR3 region: CASSPRWAGSSYEQYF. CDR3 nucleotide sequence: TGTGCCAGCAGCCCCCGTTGGGCGGGGTCCTCCTACGAGCAGTACTTC.

This clonotype was observed a few times. The chain recombines TRBV19 with TRBJ2-7; no clear D. This CDR3 has 16 amino acids. The germline CDR1 and CDR2 sequences are LNHDA and SQIVND (reference sequence). V was trimmed by 5 bases and J by 4 bases, leaving 21 bases between them. The CDR3 loop reads CASSPLKAREEYEQYF. DNA for the CDR3: TGTGCCAGTAGTCCCCTCAAGGCTAGGGAAGAGTACGAGCAGTACTTC. Together with reference TRBV19 and TRBJ2-7, the CDR3 gives the full variable domain: DGGITQSPKYLFRKEGQNVTLSCEQNLNHDAMYWYRQDPGQGLRLIYYSQIVNDFQKGDIAEGYSVSREKKESFPLTVTSAQKNPTAFYLCASSPLKAREEYEQYFGPGTRLTVT.

This clonotype was observed at least ten times. V gene TRBV7-8 combines with J gene TRBJ2-3, with 10 positions matching TRBD1. Germline CDR1 SGHVS, CDR2 FQNEAQ. The CDR3 length is 16 residues. V shed 4 bases and J 2 bases; nucleotides not matched to a gene: 6. For the CDR3, the DNA is TGTGCCAGCAGCTCGGCCGGGACAGGGGTCACAGATACGCAGTATTTT. Encoded protein: CASSSAGTGVTDTQYF.

There are many counts of this clonotype. The genes are TRBV7-2 and TRBJ2-7; 11 bases fit TRBD2. Trimming removed 1 base from V and 4 bases from J; junction bases left unmatched: 3. This CDR3 is 15 amino acids long. The germline gives CDR1 SGHTA, CDR2 FQGNSA. The CDR3 spells CASSLGASGGYEQYF. The CDR3 DNA reads as TGTGCCAGCAGCTTAGGAGCTAGCGGGGGGTACGAGCAGTACTTC.

This clonotype was seen repeatedly, ten times or more. The V and J genes are TRBV28 and TRBJ2-7; D gene ambiguous. This CDR3 spans 12 amino acids. Trimming took off 5 bases at V and 3 bases at J, with 8 bases between the two ends. The germline V gene encodes CDR1 MDHEN and CDR2 SYDVKM. The chain's CDR3 is CASSRMGYEQYF. For the CDR3, the DNA is TGTGCCAGCAGTCGGATGGGCTACGAGCAGTACTTC.

This clonotype was seen many times. The chain carries TRBV7-2 and TRBJ1-1, with 9 positions matching TRBD1. The CDR3 is made up of 16 amino acids. Germline V gene lookup returns CDR1 SGHTA and CDR2 FQGNSA. The ends lost 1 base at V and 0 bases at J; junction bases unmatched: 3. As DNA, the CDR3 is TGTGCCAGCAGCTTAGAGGGGACAGGGATGAACACTGAAGCTTTCTTT. Translated, it gives CASSLEGTGMNTEAFF.

This clonotype occurred many times. V gene TRBV2 combines with J gene TRBJ1-5; D is possibly TRBD1 (6 bases). Trimming cost V 3 bases and J 7 bases, with 13 bases left between them. The CDR3 is 14 residues long. Looked up from germline, CDR1 is SNHLY and CDR2 is FYNNEI. CDR3 sequence (DNA): TGTGCCAGCAGTGACAGGGGCCCCGACCAGCCCCAGCATTTT. It is translated as CASSDRGPDQPQHF.

This clonotype was seen many times. The V call is TRBV7-9, the J call TRBJ1-1; tentatively, D is TRBD1 (5 bases). V gave up 2 bases and J gave up 4 bases, with 11 bases separating them. CDR1 and CDR2 from the germline V gene are SEHNR and FQNEAQ (reference sequence). The CDR3 has 14 amino acids. CDR3 in amino acids: CASSLRGAGTEAFF. DNA for the CDR3: TGTGCCAGCAGCTTAAGGGGCGCGGGCACTGAAGCTTTCTTT.

The table lists this clonotype with many counts. The chain couples TRBV7-2 to TRBJ2-7; 9 bases fit TRBD2. The J segment lost 2 bases and the V segment lost 5 bases, leaving 7 bases of the junction unmatched. The germline CDR1 and CDR2 sequences are SGHTA and FQGNSA. CDR3 size: 15 residues. The CDR3 loop reads CASSLVAGVTYEQYF. Here the CDR3 DNA reads TGTGCCAGCAGCCTTGTAGCGGGGGTTACCTACGAGCAGTACTTC.

This chain links TRBV28 with TRBJ1-6; no reliable D call. The CDR3 spans 19 residues. Deletions cut 2 bases from V and 3 bases from J, with 20 bases between. The germline gives CDR1 MDHEN, CDR2 SYDVKM. The CDR3 is CASSLVGMRATIYNSPLHF. The CDR3 DNA reads TGTGCCAGCAGTTTAGTTGGTATGCGGGCTACGATCTATAATTCACCCCTCCACTTT. The whole variable domain, remainder taken from reference TRBV28 and TRBJ1-6, is DVKVTQSSRYLVKRTGEKVFLECVQDMDHENMFWYRQDPGLGLRLIYFSYDVKMKEKGDIPEGYSVSREKKERFSLILESASTNQTSMYLCASSLVGMRATIYNSPLHFGNGTRLTVT.

This clonotype has a handful of counts. The CDR3 protein is CASSAGQGAPNTEAFF. CDR3 DNA: TGTGCCAGTAGTGCGGGACAGGGGGCCCCGAACACTGAAGCTTTCTTT. The chain recombines TRBV19 with TRBJ1-1, with 12 bases lining up with TRBD1. J was trimmed by 1 base and V by 5 bases; bases with no gene match: 5. The CDR3 runs to 16 residues. CDR1 and CDR2 from the germline V gene are LNHDA and SQIVND (reference sequence).